The rows below give T cell receptor beta chains drawn from one sample of a study of blood T cell repertoires in COVID-19. Method: immunoSEQ multiplex PCR; TCRdb's copy keeps in-frame clones and lacks some. Of 95,000 to 120,000 clones in the sample, 75% to 90% were seen once. The sequenced sample consisted of peripheral blood. The receptors here all came from a human donor in a cohort sampled during active COVID-19. Each CDR3 is given with its conserved first and last residue. A D gene is named only where the DNA matches it firmly. Some rows have no size entry. The others give once, few or many, or a class for an expanded clone.

size	V	D	J	DNA	CDR3
.	TRBV2	TRBD1	TRBJ2-1	TGTGCCAGCAGCCCACCCATGGGACAGAGCTCCTACAATGAGCAGTTCTTC	CASSPPMGQSSYNEQFF
.	TRBV19	TRBD1	TRBJ1-5	TGTGCCAGTAGTGCAGGGGGCCTACCCCAGCATTTT	CASSAGGLPQHF
.	TRBV3-1/TRBV3-2	.	TRBJ1-2	TGTGCCAGCAGCCAAGATCACAAGGGCAGGGCATATGGCTACACCTTC	CASSQDHKGRAYGYTF
.	TRBV15	.	TRBJ1-4	TGTGCCACCAGCAAGACGGGGAGGGGTGAAAAACTGTTTTTT	CATSKTGRGEKLFF
.	TRBV10-3	.	TRBJ1-2	TGTGCCATCAGTGAGGAGGCGCGGGTCAGCTCGAACTATGGCTACACCTTC	CAISEEARVSSNYGYTF
.	TRBV4-1	.	TRBJ2-7	TGCGCCAGCAGCCAGGAGACAGGACCTTACGAGCAGTACTTC	CASSQETGPYEQYF
.	TRBV7-2	TRBD1	TRBJ1-5	TGTGCCAGCAGACTTACAGGGGGCGGTAGCAATCAGCCCCAGCATTTT	CASRLTGGGSNQPQHF
.	TRBV19	.	TRBJ2-2	TGTGCCAGTAGTCTCCCGGGGGAGGGGGAGCTGTTTTTT	CASSLPGEGELFF
once	TRBV9	.	TRBJ1-2	TGTGCCAGCAGCCCGCCTCAGGGCTATGGCTACACCTTC	CASSPPQGYGYTF
.	TRBV7-8	TRBD1	TRBJ2-5	TGTGCCAGCAGCTTACTGACAGGGTCAGAGACCCAGTACTTC	CASSLLTGSETQYF
once	TRBV29-1	TRBD2	TRBJ2-1	TGCAGCGTTGAAGGACTAGCGGGTTCCTCCTACAATGAGCAGTTCTTC	CSVEGLAGSSYNEQFF
once	TRBV7-2	.	TRBJ1-2	TGTGCCAGCAGCTTAGCGCACGGGGAAAGCACCTTC	CASSLAHGESTF
.	TRBV7-2	.	TRBJ1-6	TGTGCCAGCAGCCCGAGCTCCTATAATTCACCCCTCCACTTT	CASSPSSYNSPLHF
few	TRBV10-3	.	TRBJ2-1	TGTGCCCACCAAAGGGGCAATGAGCAGTTCTTC	CAHQRGNEQFF
.	TRBV5-1	.	TRBJ1-4	TGCGCCAGCAGCTTGGGAACGGTTGGTGAAAAACTGTTTTTT	CASSLGTVGEKLFF
.	TRBV12-3/TRBV12-4	TRBD2	TRBJ2-5	TGTGCCAGCAGTTGGACTAGCAGGGAGACCCAGTACTTC	CASSWTSRETQYF
.	TRBV10-2	.	TRBJ2-2	TGCGCCAGCGGCTTGACTAGGAACACCGGGGAGCTGTTTTTT	CASGLTRNTGELFF
few	TRBV28	.	TRBJ2-2	TGTGCCAGCAACAGGCCCCCGAACACCGGGGAGCTGTTTTTT	CASNRPPNTGELFF
.	TRBV29-1	.	TRBJ1-4	TGCAGCGTTGAGGCGGGAGATAATGAAAAACTGTTTTTT	CSVEAGDNEKLFF
.	TRBV27	.	TRBJ1-6	TGTGCCAGCAGTTTATTTCTGGGGGCCTCACCCCTCCACTTT	CASSLFLGASPLHF
.	TRBV4-1	.	TRBJ2-1	TGCGCCAGCAGCCAGGTAGTGGCCTACAATGAGCAGTTCTTC	CASSQVVAYNEQFF
.	TRBV10-1	.	TRBJ2-7	TGCGCCAGCAGCGAAGGACCCGCTTGGGAGGAGCAGTACTTC	CASSEGPAWEEQYF
once	TRBV3-1/TRBV3-2	.	TRBJ2-2	TGTGCCAGCCGAGGGCAGGGGGGCACCGGGGAGCTGTTTTTT	CASRGQGGTGELFF
once	TRBV6-1	.	TRBJ2-6	TGTGCCAGCAGTGGGCGGGACAGCTTCTCTGGGGCCAACGTCCTGACTTTC	CASSGRDSFSGANVLTF
few	TRBV19	.	TRBJ2-2	TGTGCCAGTAGTAGGGGACTCGTACTTGGGGAGCTGTTTTTT	CASSRGLVLGELFF
.	TRBV4-1	.	TRBJ2-2	TGCGCCAGCAGCCAAGTAGCAGGGTCAAACACCGGGGAGCTGTTTTTT	CASSQVAGSNTGELFF
.	TRBV5-6	TRBD1	TRBJ2-1	TGTGCCAGCAGCTTCCCGGACAGGTCGCGTGAGCAGTTCTTC	CASSFPDRSREQFF
.	TRBV19	.	TRBJ1-2	TGTGCCAGTACCCACCAGCGGGGGCCGGAATATGGCTACACCTTC	CASTHQRGPEYGYTF
.	TRBV28	.	TRBJ1-6	TGTGCCAGCAGTTCCCTCAGGGAAACTAATTCACCCCTCCACTTT	CASSSLRETNSPLHF
.	TRBV11-3	TRBD1	TRBJ2-7	TGTGCCAGCAGCTTTACAGGGGACGAGCAGTACTTC	CASSFTGDEQYF
.	TRBV19	.	TRBJ2-1	TGTGCCAGTAGTATAAGGATGACAGGCCTGGGTGAGCAGTTCTTC	CASSIRMTGLGEQFF
.	TRBV19	.	TRBJ2-1	TGTGCCAGTAATCGGGGAAGCTCCTACAATGAGCAGTTCTTC	CASNRGSSYNEQFF
once	TRBV5-6	TRBD2	TRBJ2-5	TGTGCCAGCGTTCGGCAGGGAGGGGAGACCCAGTACTTC	CASVRQGGETQYF
.	TRBV28	.	TRBJ2-7	TGTGCCAGCAGTCCTCCGACAGGCTCCATCCCTTTCTACGAGCAGTACTTC	CASSPPTGSIPFYEQYF
.	TRBV5-1	.	TRBJ2-4	TGCGCCAGCAGCCCCCATGTAGGGGGTATCGACGGTGGAAACATTCAGTACTTC	CASSPHVGGIDGGNIQYF
.	TRBV15	.	TRBJ1-5	TGTGCCACCAGTCCGGGGGGCCTAAATCAGCCCCAGCATTTT	CATSPGGLNQPQHF
.	TRBV28	.	TRBJ2-3	TGTGCCAGCAGTTTAACGGGGGTTAGCACAGATACGCAGTATTTT	CASSLTGVSTDTQYF
.	TRBV5-4	.	TRBJ2-5	TGTGCCAGCAGCTTGGGAGGAGGGGGGGGCCTTCAAGAGACCCAGTACTTC	CASSLGGGGGLQETQYF
.	TRBV15	TRBD2	TRBJ2-1	TGTGCCACCAGCAGAGATTTAGGTAGCGGGGGGGCCGGTGAGCAGTTCTTC	CATSRDLGSGGAGEQFF
.	TRBV27	.	TRBJ1-3	TGTGCCAGCGGCTCTAGAGGGCAAACCGGAAACACCATATATTTT	CASGSRGQTGNTIYF
.	TRBV28	.	TRBJ1-5	TGTGCCAGCAGGGGGCAGGGTGGCAATCAGCCCCAGCATTTT	CASRGQGGNQPQHF
.	TRBV21-1	.	TRBJ2-7	TGTGCCAGCAGCAAAGGCGGCTCCTACGAGCAGTACTTC	CASSKGGSYEQYF
.	TRBV6-6	TRBD1	TRBJ2-7	TGTGCCAGCAGTTCCCCCACCGGGACAGGGTCGGACGAGCAGTACTTC	CASSSPTGTGSDEQYF
.	TRBV9	.	TRBJ2-3	TGTGCCAGCAGCGAGGGGGACCATCTCGCACATACGCAGTATTTT	CASSEGDHLAHTQYF
once	TRBV6-6	TRBD2	TRBJ2-7	TGTGCCAGCAGTAGGGGACTAGTCGGGGCCGAGCAGTACTTC	CASSRGLVGAEQYF
.	TRBV3-1/TRBV3-2	.	TRBJ1-2	TGTGCCAGCAGCCTAGACACTGTCTATGGCTACACCTTC	CASSLDTVYGYTF
.	TRBV2	TRBD1	TRBJ2-7	TGTGCCAGCAGTGCCAGGGGGCCCAACGAGCAGTACTTC	CASSARGPNEQYF
.	TRBV5-8	.	TRBJ2-7	TGTGCCAGCAGCTTGCCTACAGGACCCCTGGAGCAGTACTTC	CASSLPTGPLEQYF
few	TRBV6-2/TRBV6-3	.	TRBJ1-5	TGTGCCAGCAGTTACGGCGCGGGGAGTCAGCCCCAGCATTTT	CASSYGAGSQPQHF
once	TRBV3-1/TRBV3-2	TRBD2	TRBJ2-5	TGTGCCAGCAGCCAAGAAAAATTCGGGGGGGCAAGGGAGACCCAGTACTTC	CASSQEKFGGARETQYF
.	TRBV20-1	.	TRBJ2-1	TGCAGTGCTAGATGGAGCAATGAGCAGTTCTTC	CSARWSNEQFF
.	TRBV6-6	.	TRBJ2-2	TGTGCCAGCAGTTACCGGCAGGTTAGCACCGGGGAGCTGTTTTTT	CASSYRQVSTGELFF
.	TRBV6-5	.	TRBJ1-1	TGTGCCAGCAGAAAAAAACAGGGAACTGAAGCTTTCTTT	CASRKKQGTEAFF
.	TRBV18	TRBD1	TRBJ2-2	TGTGCCAGCTCACGGGACAGCGGACACACCGGGGAGCTGTTTTTT	CASSRDSGHTGELFF
.	TRBV9	.	TRBJ1-5	TGTGCCAGTACCGGGGGGCTGGGTGGGCCCCAGCATTTT	CASTGGLGGPQHF
few	TRBV4-1	.	TRBJ1-5	TGCGCCAGCAGCCCAAAGCGAGGTCGACCGAGGGGCAATCAGCCCCAGCATTTT	CASSPKRGRPRGNQPQHF
.	TRBV11-2	.	TRBJ1-1	TGTGCCAGCAGCCCCGCCAGGGGCACTGAAGCTTTCTTT	CASSPARGTEAFF
.	TRBV7-9	.	TRBJ2-1	TGTGCCACCCAGAGAGAGGCCTACAATGAGCAGTTCTTC	CATQREAYNEQFF